Below are 24 T cell receptor beta chains sequenced from a single sample in a study of radiation and T cells in renal cell carcinoma. As for time point: baseline pretreatment blood. The treatment here: 15 Gy SBRT to primary tumor, nephrectomy 4 weeks later. Clones were sequenced by immunoSEQ multiplex PCR, and TCRdb holds only the in-frame ones, with some missing. The table lists 100,000 or so clones, approximately 86% of them singletons. The sample consisted of blood, taken from a patient whose treatment included radiotherapy and nephrectomy. The receptor set was obtained from a man between 45 and 60 years old with renal cell carcinoma.

In its sample, this clone was seen once. This chain uses TRBV4-2 with TRBJ1-5, with D unresolved. Germline V gene sequence: CDR1 LGHNA, CDR2 YNFKEQ. Trimming pared 4 bases from V and 6 bases from J, leaving 10 bases between. The CDR3 is 13 residues long. The CDR3 loop reads CASSLEEGQPQHF. The CDR3, as DNA: TGTGCCAGCAGCCTTGAGGAGGGTCAGCCCCAGCATTTT.

The chain uses TRBV18 and TRBJ1-1; D is uncertain. The germline V and J ends were trimmed by 2 bases and 0 bases, with 10 bases remaining between them. The CDR3 loop spans 15 amino acids. CDR1 and CDR2 from the germline V gene are KGHSH and LQKENI. The CDR3 DNA sequence: TGTGCCAGCTCACCAGGACCGATGATGAACACTGAAGCTTTCTTT. Protein product: CASSPGPMMNTEAFF.

The V and J genes are TRBV4-3 and TRBJ1-1, with D uncertain. Trimming left V 2 bases short and J 1 base short, with 11 bases between. Germline values: CDR1 LGHNA, CDR2 YSLEER. The CDR3 is made up of 15 amino acids. The CDR3 here is CASSQKHGRNTEAFF. In DNA form, the CDR3 reads TGCGCCAGCAGCCAAAAACATGGTCGGAACACTGAAGCTTTCTTT.

The rearrangement uses TRBV5-1 and TRBJ2-7; tentative D call: TRBD1 (5 bases). Trimming removed 1 base from V and 4 bases from J, with 9 bases in between. Germline loops: CDR1 SGHRS, CDR2 YFSETQ. CDR3 length equals 13 residues. CDR3 sequence: CASSLLRDYEQYF. For the CDR3, the DNA is TGCGCCAGCAGCTTGCTCAGGGATTACGAGCAGTACTTC. The full variable domain, completed using reference TRBV5-1 and TRBJ2-7, is KAGVTQTPRYLIKTRGQQVTLSCSPISGHRSVSWYQQTPGQGLQFLFEYFSETQRNKGNFPGRFSGRQFSNSRSEMNVSTLELGDSALYLCASSLLRDYEQYFGPGTRLTVT.

The V and J genes are TRBV6-1 and TRBJ1-2; possibly TRBD1 for D (6 bases). The V end lost 6 bases, the J end lost 8 bases, and 10 bases lay between the germline ends. CDR1 MNHNS and CDR2 SASEGT come from the germline V gene. The CDR3 sequence is 11 residues long. The CDR3 spells CASSLQGGYTF. The CDR3 coding sequence is TGTGCCAGCAGCCTACAGGGAGGCTACACCTTC.

This chain joins TRBV27 and TRBJ2-4; D may be TRBD1 (6 bases). V lost 0 bases, J lost 8 bases, and 11 bases lay in between. The CDR3 is 14 amino acids. Looked up from germline, CDR1 is MNHEY and CDR2 is SMNVEV (reference sequence). The CDR3 protein is CASSLSLGADIQYF. The CDR3 nucleotides are TGTGCCAGCAGTTTATCTCTGGGGGCGGACATTCAGTACTTC.

The CDR3: CASSFQEPAGNTIYF. Written as DNA, the CDR3 is TGTGCCAGCAGCTTTCAGGAGCCGGCTGGAAACACCATATATTTT. The J gene is TRBJ1-3, the V gene TRBV11-1; D gene ambiguous. The CDR3 sequence is 15 residues long. Per germline, CDR1 SGHAT and CDR2 FQDESV (reference sequence). Trimming shortened V by 3 bases and J by 2 bases, and 11 bases separated the two germline ends.

V and J are TRBV6-5 and TRBJ2-7, with D possibly called TRBD1 or TRBD2 (7 bases each). CDR1 and CDR2 from the germline V gene are MNHEY and SVGAGI. Between the trimmed V and J ends, which lost 2 bases and 4 bases, there was a span of 15 bases. The CDR3 is made up of 15 amino acids. CDR3 nucleotides: TGTGCCAGCAGTTACGGACAGGAGGGACTATACGAGCAGTACTTC. It encodes CASSYGQEGLYEQYF.

This chain uses TRBV19 with TRBJ1-3; weak D call: TRBD1 (6 bases). The CDR3 has 15 amino acids. V was trimmed by 3 bases and J by 1 base, leaving 10 bases between them. Germline CDR1 and CDR2: LNHDA and SQIVND (reference sequence). This CDR3 reads CASSIGGGSGNTIYF. The CDR3 DNA is TGTGCCAGTAGTATTGGAGGGGGGTCTGGAAACACCATATATTTT.

Points on this clone: The same CDR3 arises from other DNA sequences in this sample as well. The chain uses TRBV5-6 and TRBJ1-3; D is undetermined. The CDR3 has 13 amino acids. Trimming removed 2 bases at V and 0 bases at J, with 3 bases between. Germline CDR1 and CDR2: SGHDT and YYEEEE. The CDR3 DNA is TGTGCCAGCAGCTTAGTCTCTGGAAACACCATATATTTT. Translation gives CASSLVSGNTIYF.

The chain employs TRBV6-1 and TRBJ1-1, with D unclear. The CDR3 covers 13 residues. The V gene lost 6 bases and the J gene lost 0 bases, with 8 bases spanning the gap. CDR1 and CDR2 from the germline V gene are MNHNS and SASEGT. CDR3 in amino acids: CASRETLNTEAFF. The DNA of the CDR3 is TGTGCCAGCAGGGAAACCTTGAACACTGAAGCTTTCTTT.

This clone was observed a handful of times. This rearrangement joins TRBV4-1 to TRBJ1-6; TRBD1 aligns across 7 bases. Germline CDR1 MGHRA, CDR2 YSYEKL. V trimming: 0 bases; J trimming: 11 bases; junction bases outside the gene matches: 10. CDR3 length: 16 residues. This CDR3 is CASSQDLKGAGPPLHF. The CDR3 DNA reads TGCGCCAGCAGCCAAGATCTTAAGGGGGCCGGGCCACCCCTCCACTTT.

The chain joins TRBV19 to TRBJ1-2, with 9 bases matching TRBD1. The CDR3 runs to 15 residues. The V and J ends lost 4 bases and 8 bases, in that order; junction bases with no gene match: 11. Germline V CDR1 and CDR2: LNHDA, SQIVND (reference sequence). CDR3 DNA: TGTGCCAGTAGTACGGGGACAGGGCCCCTCTGGGGCTACACCTTC. Translating gives CASSTGTGPLWGYTF.

This chain connects TRBV7-3 to TRBJ2-2; 8 bases match TRBD1. This CDR3 comprises 14 residues. Germline CDR1 is SGHTA and CDR2 is FQGTGA. V shed 4 bases, J shed 5 bases, and the junction held 3 bases outside the gene matches. CDR3 in amino acids: CASSSGGRTGELFF. CDR3 in DNA: TGTGCCAGCAGCTCAGGGGGCCGTACCGGGGAGCTGTTTTTT.

The CDR3 DNA follows: TGTGCCAGCAGCTTAGAATCGGACTCCCTCCACTTT. Translated: CASSLESDSLHF. V usage is TRBV7-2 and J usage is TRBJ1-6; D remains unclear. Per germline, CDR1 SGHTA and CDR2 FQGNSA. The CDR3 covers 12 residues. Trimming shortened V by 1 base and J by 14 bases, and 9 bases separated the two germline ends. The full variable domain, rest sourced from reference TRBV7-2 and TRBJ1-6, is GAGVSQSPSNKVTEKGKDVELRCDPISGHTALYWYRQSLGQGLEFLIYFQGNSAPDKSGLPSDRFSAERTGGSVSTLTIQRTQQEDSAVYLCASSLESDSLHFGNGTRLTVT.

This clone was picked up a small number of times. This rearrangement joins TRBV5-1 to TRBJ1-2; TRBD1 matches at 8 bases. Germline CDR1 SGHRS, CDR2 YFSETQ. The V segment lost 0 bases and the J segment 4 bases; nucleotides outside the gene matches: 5. This CDR3 is 15 amino acids long. CDR3 nucleotide sequence: TGCGCCAGCAGCTTGGGCGGACAGGGACCCTATGGCTACACCTTC. As protein: CASSLGGQGPYGYTF.

The rearrangement uses TRBV9 and TRBJ1-6; tentative D call: TRBD1 (5 bases). The CDR3 covers 15 residues. Germline V gene lookup returns CDR1 SGDLS and CDR2 YYNGEE. The V gene lost 0 bases and the J gene lost 4 bases, with 8 bases spanning the gap. The CDR3 DNA is TGTGCCAGCAGCGTAGGACAGCGTTATAATTCACCCCTCCACTTT. It is translated as CASSVGQRYNSPLHF. The entire variable domain, with the rest obtained from reference TRBV9 and TRBJ1-6, is as follows: DSGVTQTPKHLITATGQRVTLRCSPRSGDLSVYWYQQSLDQGLQFLIQYYNGEERAKGNILERFSAQQFPDLHSELNLSSLELGDSALYFCASSVGQRYNSPLHFGNGTRLTVT.

The chain links TRBV2 to TRBJ1-1; D is unresolved. Trimming took off 6 bases at V and 6 bases at J, with 5 bases between the two ends. In germline, CDR1 is SNHLY, CDR2 FYNNEI. This CDR3 comprises 10 residues. The CDR3 sequence is CASRGSEAFF. The CDR3 nucleotides read TGTGCCAGCAGAGGCTCTGAAGCTTTCTTT.

The rearrangement uses TRBV6-1 and TRBJ1-2, with D tentatively TRBD1 (6 bases). Trimming left V 7 bases short and J 3 bases short, with 12 bases between. The CDR3 is 13 residues long. Germline V gene lookup returns CDR1 MNHNS and CDR2 SASEGT. Written as DNA, the CDR3 is TGTGCCAGCACCCCGACAGGAGACTATGGCTACACCTTC. This encodes CASTPTGDYGYTF.

The count of this clone is one. The rearrangement joins TRBV7-3 to TRBJ1-1; the D is unclear. V lost 5 bases to trimming and J lost 5 bases, with 9 bases between them. The germline V gene encodes CDR1 SGHTA and CDR2 FQGTGA. The CDR3 runs to 12 residues. The CDR3 DNA reads TGTGCCAGCAGCCCCTTTAGGACTGAAGCTTTCTTT. Its translation: CASSPFRTEAFF.

This chain connects TRBV19 to TRBJ2-5; D possibly corresponds to TRBD2 (6 bases). The germline CDR1 and CDR2 sequences are LNHDA and SQIVND (reference sequence). V was shortened by 10 bases and J by 1 base, with 19 bases between the two germline ends. The CDR3 sequence is 15 residues long. CDR3 region: CATSGGGASQETQYF. CDR3 nucleotide sequence: TGTGCCACCTCGGGTGGCGGGGCATCCCAAGAGACCCAGTACTTC.

V and J are TRBV5-1 and TRBJ1-1; tentative D call: TRBD1 (5 bases). V lost 1 base and J lost 8, with 15 bases in between. Germline CDR1 and CDR2: SGHRS and YFSETQ. This CDR3 region has 14 residues. CDR3 protein: CASSLSGDAPEAFF. In nucleotides, the CDR3 is TGCGCCAGCAGCTTGTCCGGGGACGCGCCCGAAGCTTTCTTT.

V usage is TRBV10-3 and J usage is TRBJ2-3; D could derive from TRBD1 or TRBD2 (5 bases each). Germline CDR1 ENHRY, CDR2 SYGVKD. The CDR3 totals 12 residues. Trimming cost V 9 bases and J 2 bases, with 9 bases left between them. The CDR3 is CAMGENTDTQYF. The CDR3 DNA reads TGTGCCATGGGGGAGAACACAGATACGCAGTATTTT.

The chain links TRBV27 to TRBJ2-1; 8 nucleotides match TRBD2. Germline V CDR1 and CDR2: MNHEY, SMNVEV (reference sequence). CDR3 length: 15 residues. V lost 6 bases, J lost 6 bases, and 10 bases stayed unmatched. CDR3 nucleotides: TGTGCCAGCAGCGGCTACGGGGGGGAGCTCAATGAGCAGTTCTTC. Translated: CASSGYGGELNEQFF.